This T cell receptor beta chain was captured in a study of regulatory T cells in long-lasting Graves disease. Overall study: The term persistent Graves' disease signified upward of 5 years on antithyroid drugs with positive TSH receptor antibodies.

Germline-derived CDR1 and CDR2 are MNHEY and SMNVEV (reference sequence). V gave up 2 bases and J gave up 3 bases, with 11 bases separating them. This CDR3 is built from 14 residues. This clonotype was seen a handful of times. Its antigen is not identified. Study results and limitations: Persistent cases favored TRBV28, TRBJ1-2 and TRBJ2-5.

TCR beta libraries were built with iRepertoire HTBI primers and Arm-PCR of CDR3 regions. TCRdb independently ran MiXCR on the multiplex PCR reads; one entry per CDR3 protein. The repertoire has about 400,000 distinct CDR3 sequences, more than 20% of them found once; the top ten carry around 20%. Time point of the sample: persistent/refractory GD, antithyroid drugs over 5 years with positive TRAb. Isolated PBMC RNA provided the starting material for the TCR library. Patient provenance is recorded as an endocrinology department in Xi'an, China. The source was peripheral blood mononuclear cells (PBMCs), collected when the disease was refractory, from a patient treated with antithyroid drugs. The gene calls are TRBV27 and TRBJ2-7; perhaps TRBD2 as D (6 bases). This clonotype originated in a female donor with Graves disease. CDR3 DNA sequence: TGTGCCAGCAGTTTAAGGCGGGACGGCTACGAGCAGTACTTC. Translating it yields CASSLRRDGYEQYF.